The 3 T cell receptor beta chains reported below all come from one sample, sequenced in a study of blood T cell repertoires in COVID-19. Produced via immunoSEQ multiplex PCR; TCRdb's table is partial and in-frame only. Among fewer than 90,000 clones listed, 75% to 90% were seen once. The sequenced sample consisted of peripheral blood. These receptors all come from a young man with acute or convalescent COVID-19.

V is TRBV5-4 and J is TRBJ2-2; the D gene is possibly TRBD2 (5 bases). Germline V gene sequence: CDR1 SGHNT, CDR2 YYREEE (reference sequence). Trimming pared 0 bases from V and 6 bases from J, leaving 18 bases between. This CDR3 contains 17 residues. CDR3 amino acids: CASSLELGLWESGELFF. CDR3 DNA sequence: TGTGCCAGCAGCTTGGAGCTCGGCCTTTGGGAGTCCGGGGAGCTGTTTTTT. The full variable domain, rest sourced from reference TRBV5-4 and TRBJ2-2, is ETGVTQSPTHLIKTRGQQVTLRCSSQSGHNTVSWYQQALGQGPQFIFQYYREEENGRGNFPPRFSGLQFPNYSSELNVNALELDDSALYLCASSLELGLWESGELFFGEGSRLTVL.

V gene TRBV15 combines with J gene TRBJ2-3; D remains unclear. V dropped 0 bases and J dropped 5 bases, with 12 bases sitting between them. The CDR3 covers 15 residues. Germline loops: CDR1 LNHNV, CDR2 YYDKDF (reference sequence). The CDR3 reads CATSRDEAVVDTQYF. The CDR3 DNA is TGTGCCACCAGCAGAGATGAGGCCGTAGTAGATACGCAGTATTTT. The full variable domain, rest sourced from reference TRBV15 and TRBJ2-3, is DAMVIQNPRYQVTQFGKPVTLSCSQTLNHNVMYWYQQKSSQAPKLLFHYYDKDFNNEADTPDNFQSRRPNTSFCFLDIRSPGLGDTAMYLCATSRDEAVVDTQYFGPGTRLTVL.

The sample holds one count of this clone. This rearrangement joins TRBV28 to TRBJ2-3, with 10 bases aligning to TRBD1. V was pared by 5 bases and J by 4 bases, with 6 bases of the junction left unmatched. The CDR3 consists of 15 residues. Germline-derived CDR1 and CDR2 are MDHEN and SYDVKM. CDR3 in amino acids: CASSPSGTGADTQYF. The CDR3 DNA sequence: TGTGCCAGCAGTCCCTCCGGGACAGGGGCAGATACGCAGTATTTT. Drawing the rest from reference TRBV28 and TRBJ2-3, the complete variable domain is DVKVTQSSRYLVKRTGEKVFLECVQDMDHENMFWYRQDPGLGLRLIYFSYDVKMKEKGDIPEGYSVSREKKERFSLILESASTNQTSMYLCASSPSGTGADTQYFGPGTRLTVL.